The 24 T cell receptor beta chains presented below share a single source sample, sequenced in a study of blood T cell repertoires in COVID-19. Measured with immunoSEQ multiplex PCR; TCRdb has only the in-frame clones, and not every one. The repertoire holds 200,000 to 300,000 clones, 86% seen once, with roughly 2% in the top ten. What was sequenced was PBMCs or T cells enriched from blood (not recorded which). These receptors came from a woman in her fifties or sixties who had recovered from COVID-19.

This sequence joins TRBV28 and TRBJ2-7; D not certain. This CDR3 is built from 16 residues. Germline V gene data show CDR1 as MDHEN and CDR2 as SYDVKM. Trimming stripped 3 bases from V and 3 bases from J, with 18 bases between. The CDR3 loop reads CASSFNTGFQFYEQYF. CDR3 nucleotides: TGTGCCAGCAGTTTTAATACCGGGTTCCAATTCTACGAGCAGTACTTC.

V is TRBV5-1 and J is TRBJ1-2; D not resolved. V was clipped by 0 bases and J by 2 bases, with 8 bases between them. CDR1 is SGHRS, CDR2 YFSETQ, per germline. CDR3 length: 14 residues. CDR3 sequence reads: CASSLAQFNYGYTF. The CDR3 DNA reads TGCGCCAGCAGCTTGGCACAGTTCAACTATGGCTACACCTTC.

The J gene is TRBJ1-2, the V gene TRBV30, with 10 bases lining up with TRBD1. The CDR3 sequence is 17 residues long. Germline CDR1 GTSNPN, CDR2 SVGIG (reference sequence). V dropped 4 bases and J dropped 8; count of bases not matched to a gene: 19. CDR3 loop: CAWIQLGKPGQGSGYTF. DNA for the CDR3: TGTGCCTGGATTCAACTGGGGAAACCGGGACAGGGGAGCGGCTACACCTTC.

CDR3 coding DNA: TGTGCCACCAGTGATTCCGGGACTAGCGGCATTCAGTACTTC. Translation: CATSDSGTSGIQYF. The rearrangement joins TRBV24-1 to TRBJ2-4; 11 bases are shared with TRBD2. This CDR3 has 14 amino acids. The V and J ends lost 2 bases and 9 bases, in that order; junction bases with no gene match: 2. CDR1 and CDR2 from the germline V gene are KGHDR and SFDVKD.

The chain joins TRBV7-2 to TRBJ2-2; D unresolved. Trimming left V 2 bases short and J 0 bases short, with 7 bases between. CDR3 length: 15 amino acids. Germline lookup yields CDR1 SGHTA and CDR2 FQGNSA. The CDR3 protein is CASSLWATNTGELFF. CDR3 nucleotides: TGTGCCAGCAGCTTATGGGCCACGAACACCGGGGAGCTGTTTTTT.

Here the CDR3 reads CARRRDNPNEQFF. Here the CDR3 DNA reads TGTGCCAGGAGAAGGGACAACCCCAATGAGCAGTTCTTC. The V gene is TRBV6-6, the J gene TRBJ2-1; D is possibly TRBD1 (6 bases). The V end lost 9 bases, the J end lost 6 bases, and 15 bases lay between the germline ends. Germline V CDR1 and CDR2: MNHNY, SVGAGI (reference sequence). The CDR3 sequence is 13 residues long.

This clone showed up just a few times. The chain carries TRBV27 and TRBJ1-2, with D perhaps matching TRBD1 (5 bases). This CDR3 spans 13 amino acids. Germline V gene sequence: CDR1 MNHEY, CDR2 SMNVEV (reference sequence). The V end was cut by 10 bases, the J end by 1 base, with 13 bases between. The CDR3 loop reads CATRYQGNYGYTF. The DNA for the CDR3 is TGTGCCACCCGATACCAGGGTAACTATGGCTACACCTTC.

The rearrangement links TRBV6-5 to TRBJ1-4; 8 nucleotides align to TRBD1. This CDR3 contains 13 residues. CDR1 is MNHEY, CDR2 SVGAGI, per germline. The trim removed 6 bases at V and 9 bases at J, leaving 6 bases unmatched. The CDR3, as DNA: TGTGCCAGCAGCCCAGGGGGCTGGAAAAAACTGTTTTTT. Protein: CASSPGGWKKLFF.

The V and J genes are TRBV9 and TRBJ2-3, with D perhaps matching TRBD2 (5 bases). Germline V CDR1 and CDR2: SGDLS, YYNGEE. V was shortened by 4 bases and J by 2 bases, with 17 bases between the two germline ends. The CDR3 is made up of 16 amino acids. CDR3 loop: CASSPRTPIDTDTQYF. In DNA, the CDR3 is TGTGCCAGCAGCCCCCGGACTCCCATTGACACAGATACGCAGTATTTT.

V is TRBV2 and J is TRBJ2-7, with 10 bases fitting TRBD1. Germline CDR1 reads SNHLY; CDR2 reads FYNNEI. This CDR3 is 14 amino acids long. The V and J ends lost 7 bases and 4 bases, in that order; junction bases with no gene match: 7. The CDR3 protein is CASNRDRGSYEQYF. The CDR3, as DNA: TGTGCCAGCAACCGGGACAGGGGTTCTTACGAGCAGTACTTC.

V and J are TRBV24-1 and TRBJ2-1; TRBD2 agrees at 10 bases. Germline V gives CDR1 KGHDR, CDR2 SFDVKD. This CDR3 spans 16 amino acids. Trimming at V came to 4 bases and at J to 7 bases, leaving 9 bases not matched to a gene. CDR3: CATSETAGGPRNEQFF. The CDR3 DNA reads TGTGCCACCAGTGAAACAGCGGGAGGGCCGAGAAATGAGCAGTTCTTC.

Here the CDR3 reads CASTEQGARWPGYTF. The CDR3 DNA reads TGTGCCAGCACCGAACAGGGAGCGCGGTGGCCTGGCTACACCTTC. The gene calls are TRBV2 and TRBJ1-2; possible D gene TRBD1, 6 bases. The CDR3 has 15 residues. The germline CDR1 and CDR2 sequences are SNHLY and FYNNEI. Deletions cut 7 bases from V and 7 bases from J, with 22 bases between.

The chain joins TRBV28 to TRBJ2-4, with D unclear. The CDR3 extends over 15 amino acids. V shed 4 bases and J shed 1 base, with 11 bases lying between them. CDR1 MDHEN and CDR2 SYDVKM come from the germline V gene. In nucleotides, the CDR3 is TGTGCCAGCAGTTCCCTAGACGCCGCCAAAAACATTCAGTACTTC. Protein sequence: CASSSLDAAKNIQYF. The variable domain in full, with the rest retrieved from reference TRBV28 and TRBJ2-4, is DVKVTQSSRYLVKRTGEKVFLECVQDMDHENMFWYRQDPGLGLRLIYFSYDVKMKEKGDIPEGYSVSREKKERFSLILESASTNQTSMYLCASSSLDAAKNIQYFGAGTRLSVL.

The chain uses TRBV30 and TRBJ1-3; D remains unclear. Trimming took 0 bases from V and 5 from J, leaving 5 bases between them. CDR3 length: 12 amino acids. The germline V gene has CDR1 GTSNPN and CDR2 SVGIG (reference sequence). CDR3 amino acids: CAWSVDRNTIYF. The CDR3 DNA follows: TGTGCCTGGAGTGTAGACAGAAACACCATATATTTT.

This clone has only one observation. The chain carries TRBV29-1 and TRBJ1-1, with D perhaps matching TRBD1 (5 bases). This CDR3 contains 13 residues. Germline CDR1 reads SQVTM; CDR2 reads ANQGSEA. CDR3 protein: CSGDWGVNTEAFF. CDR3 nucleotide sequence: TGCAGTGGGGACTGGGGCGTGAACACTGAAGCTTTCTTT.

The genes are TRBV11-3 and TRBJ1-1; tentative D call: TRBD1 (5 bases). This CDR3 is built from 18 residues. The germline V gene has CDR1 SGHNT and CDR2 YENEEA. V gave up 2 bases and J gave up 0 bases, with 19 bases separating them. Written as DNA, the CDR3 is TGTGCCAGCAGCTTAACCCACAGGCTCACCCCTCTGAACACTGAAGCTTTCTTT. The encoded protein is CASSLTHRLTPLNTEAFF.

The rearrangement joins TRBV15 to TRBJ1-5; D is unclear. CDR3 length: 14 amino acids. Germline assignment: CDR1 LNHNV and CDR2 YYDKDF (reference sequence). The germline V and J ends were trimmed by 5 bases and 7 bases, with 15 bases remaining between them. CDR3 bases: TGTGCCACCAGCCCCCTGGACTATGGACAGCCCCAGCATTTT. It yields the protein CATSPLDYGQPQHF. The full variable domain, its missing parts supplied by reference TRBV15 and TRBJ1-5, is DAMVIQNPRYQVTQFGKPVTLSCSQTLNHNVMYWYQQKSSQAPKLLFHYYDKDFNNEADTPDNFQSRRPNTSFCFLDIRSPGLGDTAMYLCATSPLDYGQPQHFGDGTRLSIL.

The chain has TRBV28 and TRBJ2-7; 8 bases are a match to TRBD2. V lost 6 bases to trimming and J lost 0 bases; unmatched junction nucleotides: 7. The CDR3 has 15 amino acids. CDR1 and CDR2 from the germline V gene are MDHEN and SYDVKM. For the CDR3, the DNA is TGTGCCAGCAGAAAGAGCGGGAGCGGCTCCTACGAGCAGTACTTC. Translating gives CASRKSGSGSYEQYF.

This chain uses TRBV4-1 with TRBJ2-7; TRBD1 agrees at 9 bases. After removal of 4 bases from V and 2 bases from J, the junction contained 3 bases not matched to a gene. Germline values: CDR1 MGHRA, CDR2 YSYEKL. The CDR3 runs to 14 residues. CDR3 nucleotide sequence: TGCGCCAGCAGCCGAGGGACAGGGACCTACGAGCAGTACTTC. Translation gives CASSRGTGTYEQYF.

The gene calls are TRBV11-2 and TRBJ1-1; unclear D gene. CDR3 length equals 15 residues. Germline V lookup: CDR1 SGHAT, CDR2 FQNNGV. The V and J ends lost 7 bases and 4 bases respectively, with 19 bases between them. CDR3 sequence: CASTQPGKSGTEAFF. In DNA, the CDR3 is TGTGCCAGCACCCAACCGGGAAAGAGTGGCACTGAAGCTTTCTTT. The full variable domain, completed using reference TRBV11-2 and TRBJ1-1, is EAGVAQSPRYKIIEKRQSVAFWCNPISGHATLYWYQQILGQGPKLLIQFQNNGVVDDSQLPKDRFSAERLKGVDSTLKIQPAKLEDSAVYLCASTQPGKSGTEAFFGQGTRLTVV.

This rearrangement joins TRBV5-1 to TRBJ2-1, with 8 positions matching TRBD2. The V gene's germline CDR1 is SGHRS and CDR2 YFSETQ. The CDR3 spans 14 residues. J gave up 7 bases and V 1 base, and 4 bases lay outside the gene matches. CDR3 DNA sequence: TGCGCCAGCAGCTTGTCCACGGGGGGGAATGAGCAGTTCTTC. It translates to CASSLSTGGNEQFF.

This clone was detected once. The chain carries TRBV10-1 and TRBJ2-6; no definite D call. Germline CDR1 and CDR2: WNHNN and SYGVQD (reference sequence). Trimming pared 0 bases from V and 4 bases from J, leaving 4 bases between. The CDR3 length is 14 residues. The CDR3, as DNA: TGCGCCAGCAGTGAGTCGTCGGGGGCCAACGTCCTGACTTTC. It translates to CASSESSGANVLTF.

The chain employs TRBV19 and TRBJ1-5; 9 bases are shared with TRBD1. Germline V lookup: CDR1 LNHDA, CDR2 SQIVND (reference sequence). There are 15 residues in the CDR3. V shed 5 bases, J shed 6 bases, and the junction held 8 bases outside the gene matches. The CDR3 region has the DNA TGTGCCAGTAGTGCCCGGGACAGGGTCTTTCAGCCCCAGCATTTT. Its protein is CASSARDRVFQPQHF.

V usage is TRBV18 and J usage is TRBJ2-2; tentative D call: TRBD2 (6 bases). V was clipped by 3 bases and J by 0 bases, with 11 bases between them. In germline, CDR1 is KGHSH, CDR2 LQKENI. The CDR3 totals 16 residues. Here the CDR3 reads CASSPQGLANTGELFF. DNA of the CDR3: TGTGCCAGCTCACCCCAGGGACTTGCGAACACCGGGGAGCTGTTTTTT.